Below, 23 T cell receptor beta chains from the same sample are listed, as sequenced in a study of blood T cell repertoires in COVID-19. Using immunoSEQ multiplex PCR, the repertoire was profiled, and TCRdb retains in-frame clones only, with some absent. The sample includes around 160,000 clones, 80% to 85% of them seen just once. Sequenced: peripheral blood. The receptor source for this set is a human donor in a cohort sampled during active COVID-19.

V and J are TRBV5-4 and TRBJ2-7; 10 bases align to TRBD1. Germline V gene lookup returns CDR1 SGHNT and CDR2 YYREEE (reference sequence). This CDR3 spans 14 amino acids. Losses at the gene ends were 4 bases for V and 5 bases for J; bases not matched to a gene: 6. CDR3 nucleotide sequence: TGTGCCAGCAGCCCCGGGACAGGGGACGACGAGCAGTACTTC. Its protein is CASSPGTGDDEQYF.

The rearrangement uses TRBV2 and TRBJ1-1; 8 nucleotides align to TRBD1. Germline-derived CDR1 and CDR2 are SNHLY and FYNNEI. The CDR3 runs 15 residues. V was pared by 3 bases and J by 5 bases, with 8 bases of the junction left unmatched. The chain's CDR3 is CASSDRVRQGTEAFF. For the CDR3, the DNA is TGTGCCAGCAGTGATAGGGTTCGACAGGGGACTGAAGCTTTCTTT.

The chain employs TRBV24-1 and TRBJ2-1; D is possibly TRBD1 (5 bases). Germline CDR1 is KGHDR and CDR2 is SFDVKD. Trimming took 4 bases from V and 5 from J, leaving 11 bases between them. This CDR3 spans 14 amino acids. CDR3 coding DNA: TGTGCCACCAGTGACAGGGCACGGCACAATGAGCAGTTCTTC. This gives the protein CATSDRARHNEQFF.

This clone was observed a few times. This sequence joins TRBV19 and TRBJ1-2, with D maybe TRBD1 (6 bases). The CDR3 spans 14 residues. V lost 6 bases and J lost 5, with 16 bases in between. Germline CDR1 reads LNHDA; CDR2 reads SQIVND (reference sequence). The CDR3: CASSPTGFRYGYTF. DNA for the CDR3: TGTGCCAGTAGCCCCACAGGGTTCCGTTATGGCTACACCTTC. The variable domain in full, with the rest retrieved from reference TRBV19 and TRBJ1-2, is DGGITQSPKYLFRKEGQNVTLSCEQNLNHDAMYWYRQDPGQGLRLIYYSQIVNDFQKGDIAEGYSVSREKKESFPLTVTSAQKNPTAFYLCASSPTGFRYGYTFGSGTRLTVV.

This rearrangement joins TRBV15 to TRBJ2-5, with no clear D. The CDR3 is 14 amino acids. Germline assignment: CDR1 LNHNV and CDR2 YYDKDF (reference sequence). Trimming removed 1 base from V and 1 base from J, with 7 bases in between. CDR3 bases: TGTGCCACCAGCAGAGGAGGCGTCCAAGAGACCCAGTACTTC. The encoded protein is CATSRGGVQETQYF.

Worth noting for this clone: Other DNA sequences in this sample translate to the same CDR3. The rearrangement uses TRBV12-5 and TRBJ2-3; 14 nucleotides line up with TRBD2. V lost 1 base and J lost 4; bases outside the gene matches: 1. Per the germline V gene, CDR1 is LGHNT and CDR2 is FRNRAP. CDR3 length: 16 residues. CDR3 sequence reads: CASGLGLAGGADTQYF. The CDR3 region has the DNA TGTGCTAGTGGTTTGGGACTAGCGGGGGGGGCAGATACGCAGTATTTT.

The V call is TRBV12-3 or TRBV12-4, the J call TRBJ1-5; D unresolved. The CDR3 has 12 amino acids. V was clipped by 3 bases and J by 4 bases, with 4 bases between them. Here the CDR3 reads CASSLRNQPQHF. DNA for the CDR3: TGTGCCAGCAGTTTGAGGAATCAGCCCCAGCATTTT.

This chain uses TRBV15 with TRBJ1-5; tentative D call: TRBD1 (5 bases). This CDR3 contains 14 residues. V lost 3 bases and J 2 bases, leaving 8 bases between the germline ends. In germline, CDR1 is LNHNV, CDR2 YYDKDF (reference sequence). CDR3 nucleotide sequence: TGTGCCACCAGCAGGTTAGGGGGCAATCAGCCCCAGCATTTT. Residues: CATSRLGGNQPQHF.

The chain employs TRBV6-4 and TRBJ2-2, with 10 bases aligning to TRBD1. CDR3 size: 15 residues. CDR1 and CDR2 (germline): MRHNA, SNTAGT. Germline trimming cut 6 bases from V and 5 bases from J; bases unmatched to any gene: 6. CDR3 DNA sequence: TGTGCCAGCAGCCGGGACAGGGGAATTACCGGGGAGCTGTTTTTT. Protein sequence: CASSRDRGITGELFF.

The gene calls are TRBV19 and TRBJ2-5; possible D gene TRBD2, 5 bases. The CDR3 is 16 amino acids. Trimming cost V 3 bases and J 4 bases, with 18 bases left between them. CDR1 and CDR2 (germline): LNHDA, SQIVND (reference sequence). The CDR3 DNA follows: TGTGCCAGTAGTATTAAGAGGTCGCTAGCTGGAGAGACCCAGTACTTC. The encoded protein is CASSIKRSLAGETQYF.

In this sample, this clone turned up a few times. At one of its ends the junction is not consistent with the germline gene, which may arise from a read error. V gene TRBV18 combines with J gene TRBJ1-1; D might be TRBD1 (5 bases). This CDR3 region has 16 residues. Germline-derived CDR1 and CDR2 are KGHSH and LQKENI. This CDR3 reads CASTPEGRGRNTEAFF. The CDR3 DNA is TGTGCCAGCACACCGGAAGGTAGGGGTAGGAACACTGAAGCTTTCTTT.

This clone turned up a few times. The rearrangement joins TRBV27 to TRBJ1-5, with 9 nucleotides matching TRBD1. The V segment lost 5 bases and the J segment 9 bases; nucleotides outside the gene matches: 5. Germline V gene data show CDR1 as MNHEY and CDR2 as SMNVEV (reference sequence). The length of the CDR3 is 13 residues. The CDR3 region is CASSTGQGTPQHF. CDR3 bases: TGTGCCAGCAGTACCGGACAGGGGACGCCCCAGCATTTT.

The chain uses TRBV7-9 and TRBJ1-4, with D possibly being TRBD1 (5 bases). The CDR3 sequence is 15 residues long. Looked up from germline, CDR1 is SEHNR and CDR2 is FQNEAQ (reference sequence). Trimming took off 3 bases at V and 8 bases at J, with 16 bases between the two ends. The CDR3 reads CASSFSGGSEEKLFF. In DNA, the CDR3 is TGTGCCAGCAGCTTTTCGGGGGGGTCGGAGGAAAAACTGTTTTTT.

This chain links TRBV3-1 (or the pseudogene TRBV3-2) with TRBJ2-5, with TRBD1 matching over 8 bases. The ends lost 4 bases at V and 4 bases at J; junction bases unmatched: 11. The CDR3 totals 16 residues. CDR1 LGHDT and CDR2 YNNKEL come from the germline V gene (reference sequence). The CDR3 region is CASSPDRAFYPETQYF. CDR3 nucleotide sequence: TGTGCCAGCAGCCCGGACAGGGCATTCTATCCAGAGACCCAGTACTTC.

Comment on this clone: Other DNA sequences in this sample translate to the same CDR3. The V call is TRBV6-5, the J call TRBJ2-1; TRBD1 agrees at 8 bases. The trim removed 4 bases at V and 7 bases at J, leaving 0 bases unmatched. The CDR3 runs 12 residues. CDR1 is MNHEY, CDR2 SVGAGI, per germline. The CDR3 sequence: CASSWTGNEQFF. The CDR3 DNA sequence: TGTGCCAGCAGTTGGACAGGGAATGAGCAGTTCTTC.

V usage is TRBV30 and J usage is TRBJ2-1; TRBD2 agrees at 7 bases. Per the germline V gene, CDR1 is GTSNPN and CDR2 is SVGIG (reference sequence). The trim removed 4 bases at V and 7 bases at J, leaving 4 bases unmatched. The CDR3 loop spans 12 amino acids. This CDR3 reads CAWKGGDNEQFF. The CDR3 DNA is TGTGCCTGGAAGGGAGGGGATAATGAGCAGTTCTTC.

The chain combines TRBV29-1 with TRBJ2-1; TRBD1 is a possible D gene (7 bases). CDR1 is SQVTM, CDR2 ANQGSEA, per germline. V dropped 3 bases and J dropped 8 bases, with 14 bases sitting between them. The CDR3 runs 13 residues. The CDR3 nucleotides are TGCAGCGTTGAGCGGAGGGGGCGGGATGAGCAGTTCTTC. This encodes CSVERRGRDEQFF.

The gene calls are TRBV24-1 and TRBJ1-5; weak D call: TRBD1 (6 bases). This CDR3 contains 13 residues. The germline V gene has CDR1 KGHDR and CDR2 SFDVKD. V was shortened by 5 bases and J by 10 bases, with 14 bases between the two germline ends. CDR3 sequence reads: CATSGRQDGPQHF. CDR3 sequence (DNA): TGTGCCACCAGTGGGCGACAGGACGGTCCCCAGCATTTT.

This clone was counted between two and nine times. The V gene is TRBV6-6, the J gene TRBJ2-2; D is perhaps TRBD1 (5 bases). This CDR3 is 16 amino acids long. The germline V gene encodes CDR1 MNHNY and CDR2 SVGAGI (reference sequence). The V end lost 2 bases, the J end lost 1 base, and 11 bases lay between the germline ends. CDR3 protein: CASSYDSALNTGELFF. The CDR3 nucleotides read TGTGCCAGCAGTTACGACAGTGCTTTGAACACCGGGGAGCTGTTTTTT.

The J gene is TRBJ2-1, the V gene TRBV10-3; TRBD2 matches 9 bases. V shed 6 bases, J shed 4 bases, and the junction held 7 bases outside the gene matches. Germline CDR1 is ENHRY and CDR2 is SYGVKD. There are 15 residues in the CDR3. The CDR3 DNA is TGTGCCATCAGCGGTAGCGGGGGCGCATACAATGAGCAGTTCTTC. Protein: CAISGSGGAYNEQFF.

V is TRBV6-1 and J is TRBJ1-2; D uncertain. Germline CDR1 reads MNHNS; CDR2 reads SASEGT. CDR3 length: 15 residues. V dropped 2 bases and J dropped 5 bases, with 15 bases sitting between them. CDR3 region: CASSEKGTDYYGYTF. CDR3 sequence (DNA): TGTGCCAGCAGTGAAAAAGGAACAGACTATTATGGCTACACCTTC.

This clone was observed a handful of times. The gene calls are TRBV28 and TRBJ1-2; 8 nucleotides agree with TRBD1. This CDR3 contains 15 residues. V lost 6 bases and J lost 4; bases outside the gene matches: 10. The germline V gene encodes CDR1 MDHEN and CDR2 SYDVKM. The CDR3 nucleotides are TGTGCCAGCAGCCCAGGGGGCATTTGGGTCTATGGCTACACCTTC. Translating it yields CASSPGGIWVYGYTF.

In this sample, this clone turned up once. The rearrangement joins TRBV7-9 to TRBJ1-5, with D maybe TRBD1 (6 bases). There are 15 residues in the CDR3. Trimming cost V 1 base and J 2 bases, with 9 bases left between them. Per the germline V gene, CDR1 is SEHNR and CDR2 is FQNEAQ (reference sequence). The CDR3 region has the DNA TGTGCCAGCAGCTTAGAATCAGGGGGCAATCAGCCCCAGCATTTT. Its translation: CASSLESGGNQPQHF.